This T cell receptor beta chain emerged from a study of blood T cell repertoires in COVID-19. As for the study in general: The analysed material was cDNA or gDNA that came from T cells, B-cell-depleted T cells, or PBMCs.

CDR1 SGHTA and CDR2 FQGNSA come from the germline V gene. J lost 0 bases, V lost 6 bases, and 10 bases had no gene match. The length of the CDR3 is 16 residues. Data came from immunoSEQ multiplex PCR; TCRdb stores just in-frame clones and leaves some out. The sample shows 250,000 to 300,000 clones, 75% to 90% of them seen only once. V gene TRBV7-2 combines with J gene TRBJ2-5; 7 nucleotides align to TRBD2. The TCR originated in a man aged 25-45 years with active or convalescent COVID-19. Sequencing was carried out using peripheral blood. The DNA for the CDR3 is TGTGCCAGCAGGGCATCGGGGGGTTTGTACCAAGAGACCCAGTACTTC. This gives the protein CASRASGGLYQETQYF.